This TCR beta chain was recovered during a study of blood T cell repertoires in COVID-19. Looking at the study overall: Both acute and convalescent COVID-19 samples were obtained from the United States, Italy and Spain. From T cells, B-cell-depleted T cells, or PBMCs came the material, which was cDNA or gDNA.

Original analysis: Amplification of reference gene primers provided the estimated nucleated cell counts. The data were produced by immunoSEQ multiplex PCR, yet TCRdb's version contains in-frame clones alone and is incomplete. V and J calls and clone size follow that table, whereas D and trimming were derived from the DNA. The sample shows approximately 75,000 clones, roughly 82% of them seen only once. The sequence came from a human donor in a cohort sampled during active COVID-19. Sequencing was performed on peripheral blood.

CDR3 nucleotides: TGTGCCAGCAGCCAAGCTGGTAGTGAAGGGGGCTCATACGAGCAGTACTTC. It yields the protein CASSQAGSEGGSYEQYF. The chain recombines TRBV3-1 (or the pseudogene TRBV3-2) with TRBJ2-7, with 7 positions matching TRBD1. CDR1 LGHDT and CDR2 YNNKEL come from the germline V gene (reference sequence). V shed 1 base and J 4 bases; nucleotides not matched to a gene: 13. CDR3 size: 17 residues.